This T cell receptor (beta chain) was recovered during a study of CD8 T cells in Susac syndrome. Trimming stripped 0 bases from V and 8 bases from J, with 13 bases between. The V gene's germline CDR1 is LGHDT and CDR2 YNNKEL (reference sequence). This CDR3 region has 14 residues. Sequencing of TCR beta was performed on blood CD8+ and CD4+ T cells. While CD8+ and CD4+ T cells were isolated negatively, TEMRA cells were enriched by FACS. With random hexamers, reverse transcription was performed on about 0.5 to 1 ug of RNA. Amplification of TCR beta CDR3 across 54 Vbeta and 13 Jbeta was performed with immunoSEQ multiplex PCR. Each CDR3 protein gets one entry after TCRdb re-called the immunoSEQ multiplex PCR reads with MiXCR. The sample has about 200,000 distinct CDR3 sequences; more than 85% are singletons.

The TCR originated in a human donor with multiple sclerosis. The chain couples TRBV3-1 to TRBJ1-1, with D tentatively TRBD1 (6 bases). Sequenced input: CD4+ T cells from PBMCs. The CDR3: CASSQDSGGREAFF. The CDR3 DNA reads as TGTGCCAGCAGCCAAGATAGCGGGGGCCGCGAAGCTTTCTTT.